This T cell receptor (beta chain) was recorded in a study of T cells in Graves' hyperthyroidism and ophthalmopathy (dated by TCRdb to the late 2010s). The study in broad terms: Peripheral blood samples were taken at initial diagnosis, before any treatment was given. TCR V-J signatures able to tell the groups apart were searched for in a discovery cohort of 90 to 100 patients, of whom more than 40 had Graves' ophthalmopathy and roughly 58 had stable Graves' hyperthyroidism. Whether ophthalmopathy could be predicted prospectively was tested in an independent validation cohort made up of fewer than 20 hyperthyroidism patients plus 17 patients who later progressed to ophthalmopathy. The 90 or so discovery patients were randomly split 7:3 into training and test sets. In addition, the study compared T-cell repertoires in thyroid tissue and in blood from about 6 Graves' hyperthyroidism patients. Following sampling, methimazole starting at 30 mg daily was given to hyperthyroidism patients, and high-dose intravenous methylprednisolone was given to ophthalmopathy patients. According to the paper, TCR Vbeta CDR3 sequencing was carried out on 135 peripheral blood samples, which came from 40 to 45 ophthalmopathy, fewer than 80 hyperthyroidism and roughly 17 progressor patients.

V is cut back by 6 bases and J by 0 bases, with 11 bases in the junction unmatched. The germline V gene supplies CDR1 SNHLY and CDR2 FYNNEI. The CDR3 spans 17 residues, from the cysteine through the phenylalanine. Only the CDR3 DNA is retained, 51 bases long and in frame from the first base. Overall results and qualifications from the work: In validation, progression to ophthalmopathy was predicted by the model with 70.59% sensitivity and 72% to 85% specificity, a median of approximately 7.1 months before onset. No statistical method was used to set the sample size in advance, and investigators knew the group allocation. Blood samples also contained most of the expanded thyroid clonotypes (frequency above 0.001), which suggests that blood repertoires may reflect thyroid immune responses. A model built on a 13 V-J signature distinguished ophthalmopathy from stable hyperthyroidism, reaching 87.88% sensitivity and 81% to 83% specificity in cross-validation and 80%/75% in testing.

This clonotype was observed at least ten times. What antigen it recognizes has not been identified. Base qualities are not at hand, and no much larger clone is one base apart. Ophthalmopathy patients had moderately to severely active disease, Clinical Activity Score of at least 3, NOSPECS grade of at least 4, and duration under 3 months. Patients with uncontrolled infections, other autoimmune diseases, pregnancy or lactation were excluded. Diagnoses relied on clinical symptoms, serum thyroxine and TRAb, thyroid ultrasound and orbital computed tomography. PBMCs were separated from about 10 ml of fresh peripheral blood using Ficoll-Paque density gradient centrifugation. Total RNA was extracted using Trizol reagent, and RNA quality was assessed on an Agilent 2100 Bioanalyzer. The TCR beta CDR3 regions were amplified from the RNA transcripts. A first-round RT-PCR of the TCR CDR3 used the HTBI primer set with the Qiagen OneStep RT-PCR kit. Libraries were constructed in a second round of multiplex PCR, after which size selection and purification were performed. Paired-end sequencing of the libraries was performed with 100 bp reads on an Illumina HiSeq2000. Processing in the source paper ran as follows. SOAPnuke was used to process the raw data, removing reads that contained adapters or uncalled bases, had a mean Phred below 15, or lacked an exact match to the constant primer or identifier. High-quality paired reads were merged using COPE v1.2.5, and each unique nucleotide sequence was defined as a clonotype. MiTCR v1.1 was used to align clonotypes to the IMGT TRBV, TRBD and TRBJ reference segments. Only V-J combinations with frequency above 0.0001, covering 99% to 99.2% of repertoires, were analysed. A TCS score was defined as the ratio between F50 (clonal expansion) and ExV (chaos), using BLOSUM62-based TCRdist between CDR3 peptides within each V-J. Welch's t-statistics and random forest reduced several hundred V-J features to roughly 13, which were used in a naive Bayes classifier (R e1071). Using fastp trimming at Q25 and MiXCR clonotype assembly, TCRdb reanalyzed the public sequencing data and kept in-frame beta chains. Entries that share a CDR3 protein sequence are merged under the most common genes and DNA. TCRdb, rather than the study authors, made the V and J calls. The sample data list roughly 650,000 distinct CDR3 sequences, and more than 15% of these were observed just once. In total, the top ten clones hold 2.5% to 4% of the sample.

The TCR was taken from a woman aged 40 to 50 with Graves' ophthalmopathy. The chain is encoded by TRBV2 joined to TRBJ1-5; 7 nucleotides in the junction match TRBD1. What was sequenced was blood. The CDR3 corresponds to CASSPSRGAYSNQPQHF. In nucleotides, the sequence is TGTGCCAGCAGCCCGTCCAGGGGGGCTTATAGCAATCAGCCCCAGCATTTT. The CDR3, completed at both ends by the reference TRBV2 and TRBJ1-5 genes, gives the full variable domain EPEVTQTPSHQVTQMGQEVILRCVPISNHLYFYWYRQILGQKVEFLVSFYNNEISEKSEIFDDQFSVERPDGSNFTLKIRSTKLEDSAMYFCASSPSRGAYSNQPQHFGDGTRLSIL.